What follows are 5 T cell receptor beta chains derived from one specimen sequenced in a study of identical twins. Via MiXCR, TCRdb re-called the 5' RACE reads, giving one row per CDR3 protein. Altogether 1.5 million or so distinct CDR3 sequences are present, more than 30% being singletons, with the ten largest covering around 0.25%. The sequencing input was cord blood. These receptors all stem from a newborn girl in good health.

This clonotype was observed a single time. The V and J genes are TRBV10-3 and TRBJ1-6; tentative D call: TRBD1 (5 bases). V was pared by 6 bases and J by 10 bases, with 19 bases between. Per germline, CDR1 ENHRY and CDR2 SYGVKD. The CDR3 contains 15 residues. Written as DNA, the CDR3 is TGTGCCATCAGCGACCGTGGGGGGGATCACTCACCCCTCCACTTT. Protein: CAISDRGGDHSPLHF.

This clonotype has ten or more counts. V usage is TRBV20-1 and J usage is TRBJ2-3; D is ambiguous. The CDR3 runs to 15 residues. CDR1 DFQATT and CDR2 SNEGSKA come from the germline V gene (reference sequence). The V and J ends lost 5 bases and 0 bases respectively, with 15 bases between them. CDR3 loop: CSARPVVTSTDTQYF. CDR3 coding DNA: TGCAGTGCTCGCCCCGTTGTTACTAGCACAGATACGCAGTATTTT.

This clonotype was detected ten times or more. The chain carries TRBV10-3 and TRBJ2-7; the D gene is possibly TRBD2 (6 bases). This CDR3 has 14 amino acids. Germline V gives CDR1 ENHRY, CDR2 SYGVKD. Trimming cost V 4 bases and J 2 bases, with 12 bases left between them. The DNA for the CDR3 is TGTGCCATCAGTGCCGGGACTGAGACCTACGAGCAGTACTTC. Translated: CAISAGTETYEQYF.

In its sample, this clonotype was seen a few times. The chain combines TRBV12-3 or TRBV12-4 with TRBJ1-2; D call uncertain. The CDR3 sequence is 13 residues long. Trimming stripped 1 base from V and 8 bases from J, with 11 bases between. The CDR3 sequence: CASSLVRGQGYTF. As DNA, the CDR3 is TGTGCCAGCAGTTTAGTGCGTGGGCAGGGCTACACCTTC.

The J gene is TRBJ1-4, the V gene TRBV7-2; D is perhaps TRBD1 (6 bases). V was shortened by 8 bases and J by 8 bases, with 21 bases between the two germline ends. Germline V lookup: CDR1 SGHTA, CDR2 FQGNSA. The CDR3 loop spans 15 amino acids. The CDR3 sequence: CASSRRGTTREKLFF. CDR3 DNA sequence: TGTGCCAGCTCAAGACGGGGGACAACGAGGGAAAAACTGTTTTTT.